These 16 T cell receptor beta chains were sequenced from one sample in a study of blood T cell repertoires in COVID-19 (dated by TCRdb to 2020 to 2021). Libraries were prepared through the immunoSEQ multiplex PCR assay. The immuneACCESS repertoire file appears here via TCRdb, limited to in-frame rearrangements. These files lack a portion of the clones; in checked studies, under half of the deficit traces to unresolved V genes, and the cause of the others is not known. The sample table contains over 400,000 clones; only one count was recorded for 70% to 90% of them. The ten largest make up 1.4% to 1.5% of the sample. The material sequenced was peripheral blood. The receptors derive from a woman aged 25 to 39 with active or convalescent COVID-19.

The J gene is TRBJ1-2, the V gene TRBV6-5; D is unclear. Trimming removed 6 bases at V and 5 bases at J, with 13 bases between. CDR1 and CDR2 from the germline V gene are MNHEY and SVGAGI. This CDR3 has 13 amino acids. The CDR3 nucleotides read TGTGCCAGCAGACTAGGTGGAGGTTATGGCTACACCTTC. The encoded protein is CASRLGGGYGYTF.

V is TRBV7-9 and J is TRBJ2-2; 11 nucleotides agree with TRBD2. The CDR3 totals 17 residues. Germline-derived CDR1 and CDR2 are SEHNR and FQNEAQ (reference sequence). Trimming at V came to 4 bases and at J to 6 bases, leaving 10 bases not matched to a gene. Here the CDR3 reads CASSSAGLAVPSGELFF. The CDR3 DNA follows: TGTGCCAGCAGCTCTGCGGGACTAGCGGTTCCATCCGGGGAGCTGTTTTTT. Using reference TRBV7-9 and TRBJ2-2 for the parts outside the CDR3, the full variable domain is DTGVSQNPRHKITKRGQNVTFRCDPISEHNRLYWYRQTLGQGPEFLTYFQNEAQLEKSRLLSDRFSAERPKGSFSTLEIQRTEQGDSAMYLCASSSAGLAVPSGELFFGEGSRLTVL.

The chain employs TRBV9 and TRBJ1-2; the D is unclear. This CDR3 has 13 amino acids. V was pared by 3 bases and J by 4 bases, with 10 bases between. Germline values: CDR1 SGDLS, CDR2 YYNGEE. CDR3 DNA sequence: TGTGCCAGCAGCGAGAGAGGGCGCTATGGCTACACCTTC. Translation: CASSERGRYGYTF.

This chain links TRBV19 with TRBJ2-5, with 7 bases matching TRBD1. The germline V gene has CDR1 LNHDA and CDR2 SQIVND (reference sequence). The CDR3 has 15 amino acids. The V gene end was trimmed by 7 bases and the J gene end by 0 bases; junction bases not matched to a gene: 8. The CDR3 region is CASTIGTANQETQYF. Here the CDR3 DNA reads TGTGCCAGTACCATCGGGACAGCTAACCAAGAGACCCAGTACTTC.

J is TRBJ1-2 and V is TRBV19, with 9 bases that match TRBD1. J lost 0 bases, V lost 7 bases, and 9 bases had no gene match. The CDR3 runs to 16 residues. Per the germline V gene, CDR1 is LNHDA and CDR2 is SQIVND (reference sequence). CDR3 sequence: CASTKGQGKTNYGYTF. The CDR3, as DNA: TGTGCCAGTACCAAAGGACAGGGGAAAACTAACTATGGCTACACCTTC.

On this clone itself: One end of the junction fails to match germline, which may point to a read error. The genes are TRBV5-1 and TRBJ1-1; TRBD1 matches at 7 bases. This CDR3 region has 14 residues. Looked up from germline, CDR1 is SGHRS and CDR2 is YFSETQ. The CDR3, as DNA: TGCGCCAGCAGTTTGGGGACAGAGAACACTGAAGCTTTCTTT. This gives the protein CASSLGTENTEAFF.

This chain links TRBV12-5 with TRBJ1-1; 9 bases are a match to TRBD1. Trimming took 5 bases from V and 8 from J; bases not matched to a gene: 9. The CDR3 consists of 14 residues. The germline CDR1 and CDR2 sequences are LGHNT and FRNRAP. Here the CDR3 reads CASGRDYGTGEAFF. Written as DNA, the CDR3 is TGTGCTAGTGGTCGGGATTACGGGACAGGGGAAGCTTTCTTT.

The rearrangement links TRBV5-1 to TRBJ2-7, with TRBD2 as a possible D gene (6 bases). The CDR3 spans 15 residues. Between the trimmed V and J ends, which lost 1 base and 1 base, there was a span of 12 bases. The germline V gene has CDR1 SGHRS and CDR2 YFSETQ. CDR3 bases: TGCGCCAGCAGCTTGTACGGGGGTACATCCTACGAGCAGTACTTC. Translating gives CASSLYGGTSYEQYF.

Note on this clone: The limits of the CDR3 on the DNA are not certain, so only TCRdb's listed CDR3 is given. This chain connects TRBV15 to TRBJ1-1. Per the germline V gene, CDR1 is LNHNV and CDR2 is YYDKDF (reference sequence). From its first to its last residue, the CDR3 has 13 amino acids. Here the CDR3 reads CATSWGEGISGFF.

A few counts support this clone. This chain uses TRBV27 with TRBJ2-7, with a tentative D call TRBD1 (6 bases). V lost 5 bases to trimming and J lost 3 bases, with 11 bases between them. The CDR3 totals 13 residues. Germline CDR1 MNHEY, CDR2 SMNVEV (reference sequence). The CDR3 DNA follows: TGTGCCAGCAGTACTACAGGGATCTACGAGCAGTACTTC. Its translation is CASSTTGIYEQYF.

The V call is TRBV11-2, the J call TRBJ1-6, with TRBD1 matching over 7 bases. This CDR3 is 14 amino acids long. Germline assignment: CDR1 SGHAT and CDR2 FQNNGV. The junction had 7 bases not matched to a gene; V was cut back by 5 bases and J by 9 bases. The CDR3: CASSLGQFGSPLHF. DNA of the CDR3: TGTGCCAGCAGCCTGGGACAGTTTGGTTCACCCCTCCACTTT.

V gene TRBV10-3 combines with J gene TRBJ2-5; 8 bases align to TRBD2. Germline V gene sequence: CDR1 ENHRY, CDR2 SYGVKD. The CDR3 is made up of 19 amino acids. The junction had 21 bases not matched to a gene; V was cut back by 5 bases and J by 4 bases. CDR3 in DNA: TGTGCCATCAGTCTATCCGGGTCGGGGGGGCCTTCAAGTGCAGAGACCCAGTACTTC. Translation gives CAISLSGSGGPSSAETQYF.

In this sample, this clone turned up many times. At the DNA level, this CDR3 is encoded by other sequences in the same sample as well. The chain joins TRBV4-1 to TRBJ2-7, with 11 bases aligning to TRBD2. With V trimmed by 3 bases and J by 9 bases, 13 bases remained unmatched. Germline V CDR1 and CDR2: MGHRA, YSYEKL. There are 16 residues in the CDR3. CDR3 nucleotides: TGCGCCAGCAGCCACACGCGTCTAGCGGGGGGCCAAGGGCAGTACTTC. This sequence encodes CASSHTRLAGGQGQYF.

This clone was picked up a small number of times. This chain uses TRBV25-1 with TRBJ1-4; D is possibly TRBD1 (5 bases). V lost 3 bases, J lost 7 bases, and 18 bases lay in between. CDR3 size: 16 residues. The germline gives CDR1 MGHDK, CDR2 SYGVNS. For the CDR3, the DNA is TGTGCCAGCAGTGACCGTCGGGGGGTCTCGGGTGAAAAACTGTTTTTT. Translating gives CASSDRRGVSGEKLFF.

The chain carries TRBV27 and TRBJ2-3; 14 bases match TRBD2. The CDR3 totals 16 residues. V lost 3 bases, J lost 2 bases, and 1 base stayed unmatched. From germline, CDR1 is MNHEY and CDR2 SMNVEV (reference sequence). CDR3 protein: CASSLGLAGDTDTQYF. CDR3 nucleotide sequence: TGTGCCAGCAGTTTGGGACTAGCGGGGGACACAGATACGCAGTATTTT.

The chain uses TRBV10-3 and TRBJ2-5; D call uncertain. Germline CDR1 ENHRY, CDR2 SYGVKD. V gave up 3 bases and J gave up 4 bases, with 3 bases separating them. The CDR3 loop spans 11 amino acids. The CDR3 DNA is TGTGCCATCAGTGACGGAGAGACCCAGTACTTC. Its protein product is CAISDGETQYF.